Each of the 27 T cell receptor beta chains below was sequenced from the same sample in a study of T cells expressing NK-cell markers (dated by TCRdb to the early 2020s). The library was produced with 5' RACE. This sample was sequenced with an Illumina HiSeq 2000. TCRdb reprocessed the reads into one record per CDR3 protein sequence, lacking DNA. The table of this sample itemizes about 180,000 distinct CDR3 sequences. The ten largest clones add up to about 18% of the sample. Input material: blood T cells: a sorted CD56 or NKG2C T cell subset, CD4+ or CD8+ T cells, or bulk PBMC T cells (not recorded which). The receptors shown here come from a woman between 18 and 69 years old in good health.

The chain joins TRBV5-1 to TRBJ2-1. The CDR3 totals 15 residues. Germline values: CDR1 SGHRS, CDR2 YFSETQ. CDR3 loop: CASSFGQGPYNEQFF.

The chain combines TRBV29-1 with TRBJ1-4. There are 14 residues in the CDR3. Germline V gene sequence: CDR1 SQVTM, CDR2 ANQGSEA. CDR3 region: CSVLDGLGNEKLFF.

The chain couples TRBV2 to TRBJ2-1; absent DNA, TCRdb's TRBD1 call cannot be checked. The CDR3 spans 15 residues. Germline values: CDR1 SNHLY, CDR2 FYNNEI. The CDR3 spells CASRGDRGAYNEQFF.

J is TRBJ2-1 and V is TRBV20-1; the D gene TCRdb calls, TRBD2, cannot be checked with no DNA. This CDR3 is built from 13 residues. Germline-derived CDR1 and CDR2 are DFQATT and SNEGSKA (reference sequence). The CDR3 here is CRGVTGGSDEQFF.

The gene calls are TRBV7-8 and TRBJ1-4. Germline CDR1 is SGHVS and CDR2 is FQNEAQ. The CDR3 covers 14 residues. CDR3 residues: CASSSEARGEKLFF.

The rearrangement joins TRBV7-9 to TRBJ1-1. From germline, CDR1 is SEHNR and CDR2 FQNEAQ (reference sequence). CDR3 length equals 13 residues. The chain's CDR3 is CASSQQQNTEAFF.

This clonotype shows up as medium-sized (0.01 to 0.1%) by frequency. This rearrangement joins TRBV5-1 to TRBJ1-2. The CDR3 length is 14 residues. Germline assignment: CDR1 SGHRS and CDR2 YFSETQ. The CDR3 sequence: CASSAGTPRRGYTF.

This sequence joins TRBV20-1 and TRBJ2-1; TCRdb returns TRBD2, unconfirmable since there is no DNA. Germline V gene sequence: CDR1 DFQATT, CDR2 SNEGSKA (reference sequence). The CDR3 spans 16 residues. The CDR3: CSTDKTSGGSYNEQFF.

The chain carries TRBV15 and TRBJ1-5. Germline CDR1 LNHNV, CDR2 YYDKDF (reference sequence). The CDR3 consists of 16 residues. The CDR3 here is CATSRDLAAYNQPQHF.

The V gene is TRBV6-1, the J gene TRBJ2-7; TCRdb proposes TRBD1, but this gene call is untestable without DNA. From germline, CDR1 is MNHNS and CDR2 SASEGT. The CDR3 consists of 13 residues. CDR3 protein: CATQVGGHYEQYF.

This chain connects TRBV7-8 to TRBJ1-6; TCRdb reports TRBD1, a call that lacks DNA to check it against. CDR1 and CDR2 (germline): SGHVS, FQNEAQ. The CDR3 consists of 14 residues. CDR3 sequence: CASSPSDRDSPLHF.

The chain has TRBV5-1 and TRBJ1-2. There are 14 residues in the CDR3. Looked up from germline, CDR1 is SGHRS and CDR2 is YFSETQ. The chain's CDR3 is CASSSEAHSYGYTF.

The chain couples TRBV29-1 to TRBJ2-5; the D gene TCRdb calls, TRBD2, cannot be checked with no DNA. The germline V gene encodes CDR1 SQVTM and CDR2 ANQGSEA. This CDR3 comprises 13 residues. CDR3 protein: CSAESGRRETQYF.

The rearrangement joins TRBV12-3 or TRBV12-4 to TRBJ1-1; TCRdb proposes TRBD1, but this gene call is untestable without DNA. The CDR3 loop spans 12 amino acids. The CDR3 loop is CASSPGGGEAFF.

The chain has TRBV20-1 and TRBJ1-4; TCRdb indicates TRBD1, and absent DNA this call remains unverified. Germline CDR1 is DFQATT and CDR2 is SNEGSKA (reference sequence). This CDR3 contains 14 residues. The CDR3 region is CSASQGVIGEKLFF.

The rearrangement uses TRBV7-9 and TRBJ1-3. Germline CDR1 SEHNR, CDR2 FQNEAQ (reference sequence). The CDR3 spans 13 residues. CDR3 protein: CASRSSSGNTIYF. Based on the CDR3 plus reference TRBV7-9 and TRBJ1-3, the full variable domain is DTGVSQNPRHKITKRGQNVTFRCDPISEHNRLYWYRQTLGQGPEFLTYFQNEAQLEKSRLLSDRFSAERPKGSFSTLEIQRTEQGDSAMYLCASRSSSGNTIYFGEGSWLTVV.

V and J are TRBV5-1 and TRBJ2-7; TCRdb's assignment of TRBD1 cannot be checked, as there is no DNA. In germline, CDR1 is SGHRS, CDR2 YFSETQ. The CDR3 contains 15 residues. This CDR3 reads CASSSKGQGLYEQYF.

The chain is built from TRBV7-9 and TRBJ2-7; TCRdb selects TRBD1, and the lack of DNA leaves this call unchecked. The V gene's germline CDR1 is SEHNR and CDR2 FQNEAQ (reference sequence). CDR3 size: 14 residues. CDR3 region: CASSDDRFPYEQYF. Together with reference TRBV7-9 and TRBJ2-7, the CDR3 gives the full variable domain: DTGVSQNPRHKITKRGQNVTFRCDPISEHNRLYWYRQTLGQGPEFLTYFQNEAQLEKSRLLSDRFSAERPKGSFSTLEIQRTEQGDSAMYLCASSDDRFPYEQYFGPGTRLTVT.

The rearrangement links TRBV3-1 to TRBJ2-7. From germline, CDR1 is LGHDT and CDR2 YNNKEL (reference sequence). This CDR3 contains 12 residues. CDR3: CASSQEAREQYF.

The gene calls are TRBV7-9 and TRBJ2-1; with no DNA, the TCRdb D assignment of TRBD1 cannot be verified. This CDR3 has 15 residues. Germline V gene sequence: CDR1 SEHNR, CDR2 FQNEAQ (reference sequence). This CDR3 is CASSYRDQLYNEQFF. The full variable domain, in which reference TRBV7-9 and TRBJ2-1 provide the parts outside the CDR3, is DTGVSQNPRHKITKRGQNVTFRCDPISEHNRLYWYRQTLGQGPEFLTYFQNEAQLEKSRLLSDRFSAERPKGSFSTLEIQRTEQGDSAMYLCASSYRDQLYNEQFFGPGTRLTVL.

The rearrangement uses TRBV5-5 and TRBJ1-2; there is no DNA to check the TCRdb D call of TRBD1. The CDR3 spans 15 residues. CDR1 and CDR2 (germline): SGHKS, YYEKEE (reference sequence). CDR3 amino acids: CASSPGTEVIHGYTF.

The CDR3 reads CASSYSTSVFSSYEQYF. The genes are TRBV6-5 and TRBJ2-7. The CDR3 has 17 amino acids. Germline assignment: CDR1 MNHEY and CDR2 SVGAGI.

This rearrangement joins TRBV19 to TRBJ1-5; the TRBD1 assignment by TCRdb is unverifiable without DNA. The V gene's germline CDR1 is LNHDA and CDR2 SQIVND (reference sequence). CDR3 length: 15 amino acids. CDR3 protein: CASSRRGGWRQPQHF.

The V call is TRBV24-1, the J call TRBJ2-3; without DNA, the TCRdb call of TRBD1 cannot be checked. The CDR3 runs to 16 residues. Germline CDR1 and CDR2: KGHDR and SFDVKD. CDR3 amino acids: CATSDSRQANTDTQYF.

V gene TRBV2 combines with J gene TRBJ2-1; TCRdb calls TRBD1, which cannot be checked without DNA. The CDR3 runs 15 residues. Germline CDR1 SNHLY, CDR2 FYNNEI. The CDR3: CASSDEGGEGGEQFF.

This chain uses TRBV20-1 with TRBJ2-5; TCRdb gives TRBD1 as the D gene, but with no DNA this cannot be confirmed. The CDR3 extends over 14 amino acids. The germline gives CDR1 DFQATT, CDR2 SNEGSKA (reference sequence). CDR3 in amino acids: CSASPGGGGESQYF.

This CDR3 reads CASRLAGGSEQFF. The genes are TRBV7-9 and TRBJ2-1; TCRdb proposes TRBD2, but this gene call is untestable without DNA. Per the germline V gene, CDR1 is SEHNR and CDR2 is FQNEAQ (reference sequence). There are 13 residues in the CDR3.